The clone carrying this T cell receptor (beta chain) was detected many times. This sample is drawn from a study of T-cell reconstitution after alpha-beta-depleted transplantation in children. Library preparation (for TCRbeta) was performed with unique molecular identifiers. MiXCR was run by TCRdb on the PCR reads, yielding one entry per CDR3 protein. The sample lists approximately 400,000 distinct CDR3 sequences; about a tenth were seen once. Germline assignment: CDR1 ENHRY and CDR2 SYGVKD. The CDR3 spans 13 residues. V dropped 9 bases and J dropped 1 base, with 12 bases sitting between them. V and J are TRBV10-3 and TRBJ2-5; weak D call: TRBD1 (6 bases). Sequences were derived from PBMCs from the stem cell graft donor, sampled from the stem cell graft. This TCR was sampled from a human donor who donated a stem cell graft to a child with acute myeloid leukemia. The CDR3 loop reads CAIRTGSQETQYF. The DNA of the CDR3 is TGTGCCATAAGAACAGGGTCCCAAGAGACCCAGTACTTC.